Following are 6 T cell receptor beta chains from one sample sequenced in a study of radiation and T cells in renal cell carcinoma. Assay used: immunoSEQ multiplex PCR; TCRdb lists only in-frame clones, some missing. The data contain 20,000 to 25,000 clones, roughly three quarters of them singletons. Described time point: baseline pretreatment blood. This sample's treatment: 15 Gy SBRT to primary tumor, nephrectomy 4 weeks later. The sample in question was blood, obtained from a patient whose treatment included radiotherapy and nephrectomy. These receptors all come from a man in his 60s with renal cell carcinoma.

V is TRBV10-3 and J is TRBJ1-6, with 7 bases matching TRBD1. The CDR3 sequence is 16 residues long. Trimming took 6 bases from V and 5 from J; bases not matched to a gene: 10. Germline V gene sequence: CDR1 ENHRY, CDR2 SYGVKD. The DNA of the CDR3 is TGTGCCATCAGCCCCGGTAGGGGGCGGGATAATTCACCCCTCCACTTT. Translating gives CAISPGRGRDNSPLHF.

The J gene is TRBJ1-1, the V gene TRBV6-6; D gene unclear. V was cut by 2 bases and J by 8 bases, with 6 bases left in between. Germline V gene sequence: CDR1 MNHNY, CDR2 SVGAGI (reference sequence). The CDR3 runs 11 residues. The CDR3 DNA reads TGTGCCAGCAGTTACGTCGGGGAAGCTTTCTTT. Protein product: CASSYVGEAFF.

The chain is built from TRBV18 and TRBJ2-1; 10 bases match TRBD2. There are 15 residues in the CDR3. Looked up from germline, CDR1 is KGHSH and CDR2 is LQKENI. Unmatched junction bases numbered 3, after V lost 2 bases and J lost 5 bases. Written as DNA, the CDR3 is TGTGCCAGCTCACCAACTAGCGGGGTAAACAATGAGCAGTTCTTC. Its translation is CASSPTSGVNNEQFF.

This sequence joins TRBV19 and TRBJ1-2; the D is unclear. The CDR3 is 13 residues long. V was trimmed by 7 bases and J by 2 bases, leaving 11 bases between them. Germline V gene lookup returns CDR1 LNHDA and CDR2 SQIVND (reference sequence). The CDR3 coding sequence is TGTGCCAGTACCCCGGGTACGAACTATGGCTACACCTTC. Translation gives CASTPGTNYGYTF.

This chain connects TRBV6-6 to TRBJ1-3; D not resolved. This CDR3 is built from 12 residues. Looked up from germline, CDR1 is MNHNY and CDR2 is SVGAGI (reference sequence). V lost 6 bases and J 4 bases, leaving 7 bases between the germline ends. The CDR3 region is CASSQTGNTIYF. The CDR3 DNA reads TGTGCCAGCAGCCAGACGGGAAACACCATATATTTT.

The chain recombines TRBV4-1 with TRBJ1-2; D remains ambiguous. The germline V gene has CDR1 MGHRA and CDR2 YSYEKL. CDR3 size: 14 residues. With 4 bases removed from V and 3 bases from J, the gap between germline ends came to 12 bases. CDR3 sequence (DNA): TGCGCCAGCAGCCCATGGAGGGATGACTATGGCTACACCTTC. It yields the protein CASSPWRDDYGYTF.